Sequencing of this T cell receptor (beta chain) was carried out in a study of T cell changes during pregnancy in multiple sclerosis. The repertoire was sequenced with immunoSEQ multiplex PCR; TCRdb's copy has only in-frame clones and lacks some. The sample includes roughly 13,000 clones, approximately 93% of them seen just once. There are 12 residues in the CDR3. Germline values: CDR1 LNHDA, CDR2 SQIVND (reference sequence). V lost 7 bases to trimming and J lost 7 bases, with 14 bases between them. The table lists this clone with a few counts. The clonotype comes from a female donor in good health, enrolled as a control in a pregnancy study. The sequencing used peripheral blood, collected in the second trimester of pregnancy. The gene calls are TRBV19 and TRBJ2-7; maybe TRBD2 (5 bases). CDR3 bases: TGTGCCAGTACACAAGGGAGTGGGGAGCAGTACTTC. Protein: CASTQGSGEQYF.